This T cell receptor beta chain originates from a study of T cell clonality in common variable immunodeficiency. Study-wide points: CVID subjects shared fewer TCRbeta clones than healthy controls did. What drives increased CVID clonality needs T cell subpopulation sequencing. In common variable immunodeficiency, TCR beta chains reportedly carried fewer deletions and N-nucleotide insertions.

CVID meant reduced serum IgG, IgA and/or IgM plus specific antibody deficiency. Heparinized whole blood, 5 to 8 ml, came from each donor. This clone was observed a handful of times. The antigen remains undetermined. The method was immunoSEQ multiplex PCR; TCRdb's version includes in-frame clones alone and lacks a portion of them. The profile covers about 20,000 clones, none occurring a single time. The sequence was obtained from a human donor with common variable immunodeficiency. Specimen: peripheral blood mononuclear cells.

Here the CDR3 reads CASSGTGYSYNSPLHF. The sequenced CDR3 bases are TGTGCCAGTAGCGGGACAGGCTACTCCTATAATTCACCC. This chain links TRBV19 with TRBJ1-6, with 8 nucleotides matching TRBD1. The missing CDR3 end, 3 residues past where the read stops, is filled in from the germline J gene. The ends lost 6 bases at V and 0 bases at J; junction bases unmatched: 4. Germline loops: CDR1 LNHDA, CDR2 SQIVND (reference sequence). This CDR3 is 16 amino acids long.